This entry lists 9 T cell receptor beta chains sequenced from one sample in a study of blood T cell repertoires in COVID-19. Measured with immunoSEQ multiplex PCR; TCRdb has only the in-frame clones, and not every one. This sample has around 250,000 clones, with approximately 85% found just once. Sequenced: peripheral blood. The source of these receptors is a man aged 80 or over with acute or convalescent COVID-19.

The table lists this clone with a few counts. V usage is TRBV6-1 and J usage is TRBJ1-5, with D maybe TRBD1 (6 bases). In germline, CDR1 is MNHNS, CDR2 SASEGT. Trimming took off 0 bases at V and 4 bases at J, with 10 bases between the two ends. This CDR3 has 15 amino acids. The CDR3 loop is CASSEAGHNNQPQHF. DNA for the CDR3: TGTGCCAGCAGTGAAGCGGGACACAATAATCAGCCCCAGCATTTT.

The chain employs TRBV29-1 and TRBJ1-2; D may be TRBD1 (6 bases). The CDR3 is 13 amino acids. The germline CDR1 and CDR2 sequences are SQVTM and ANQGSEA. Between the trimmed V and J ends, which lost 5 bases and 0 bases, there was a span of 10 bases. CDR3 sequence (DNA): TGCAGCGTTCGCAGGACAGCTAACTATGGCTACACCTTC. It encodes CSVRRTANYGYTF.

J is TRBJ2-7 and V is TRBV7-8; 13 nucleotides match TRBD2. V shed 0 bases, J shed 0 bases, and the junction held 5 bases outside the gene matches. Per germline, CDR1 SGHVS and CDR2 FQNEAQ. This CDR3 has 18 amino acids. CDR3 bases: TGTGCCAGCAGCTTAGCGAGGACTAGCGGGGGAAGCTCCTACGAGCAGTACTTC. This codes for CASSLARTSGGSSYEQYF.

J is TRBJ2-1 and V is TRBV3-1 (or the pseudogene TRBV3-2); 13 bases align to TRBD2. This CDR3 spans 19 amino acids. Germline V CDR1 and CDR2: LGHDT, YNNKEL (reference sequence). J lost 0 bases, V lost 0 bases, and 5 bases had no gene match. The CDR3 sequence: CASSQEGGLAGFSYNEQFF. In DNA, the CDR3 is TGTGCCAGCAGCCAAGAAGGGGGACTAGCGGGGTTCTCCTACAATGAGCAGTTCTTC.

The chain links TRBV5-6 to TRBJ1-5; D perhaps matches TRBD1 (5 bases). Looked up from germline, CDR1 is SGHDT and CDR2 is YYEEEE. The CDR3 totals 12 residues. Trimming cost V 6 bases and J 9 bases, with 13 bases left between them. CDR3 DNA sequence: TGTGCCAGCAACCGGGCAGGGCGGCCCCAGCATTTT. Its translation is CASNRAGRPQHF. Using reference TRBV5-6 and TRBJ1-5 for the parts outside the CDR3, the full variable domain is DAGVTQSPTHLIKTRGQQVTLRCSPKSGHDTVSWYQQALGQGPQFIFQYYEEEERQRGNFPDRFSGHQFPNYSSELNVNALLLGDSALYLCASNRAGRPQHFGDGTRLSIL.

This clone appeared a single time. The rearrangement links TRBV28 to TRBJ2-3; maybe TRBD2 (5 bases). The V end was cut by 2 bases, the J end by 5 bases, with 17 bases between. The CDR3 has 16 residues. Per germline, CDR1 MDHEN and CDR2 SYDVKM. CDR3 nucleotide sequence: TGTGCCAGCAGTTTAAGTGGTCTAGCCCCTCGAGATACGCAGTATTTT. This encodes CASSLSGLAPRDTQYF.

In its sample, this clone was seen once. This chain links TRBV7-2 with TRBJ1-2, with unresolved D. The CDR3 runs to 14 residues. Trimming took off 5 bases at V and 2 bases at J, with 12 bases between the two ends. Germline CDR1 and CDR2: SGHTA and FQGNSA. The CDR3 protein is CASSLIGENYGYTF. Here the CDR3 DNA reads TGTGCCAGCAGCCTGATCGGGGAGAACTATGGCTACACCTTC.

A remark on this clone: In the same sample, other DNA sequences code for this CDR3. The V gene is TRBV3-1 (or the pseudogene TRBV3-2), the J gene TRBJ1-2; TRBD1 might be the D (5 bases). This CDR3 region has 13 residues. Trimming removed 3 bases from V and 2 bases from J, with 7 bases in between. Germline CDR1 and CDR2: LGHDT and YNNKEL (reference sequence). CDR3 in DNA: TGTGCCAGCAGCCAGGGGCAGAACTATGGCTACACCTTC. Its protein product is CASSQGQNYGYTF.

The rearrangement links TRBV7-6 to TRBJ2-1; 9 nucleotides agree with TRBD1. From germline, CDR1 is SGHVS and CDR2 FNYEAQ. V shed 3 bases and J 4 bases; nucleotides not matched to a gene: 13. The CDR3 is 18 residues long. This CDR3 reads CASSFLAATGTGYNEQFF. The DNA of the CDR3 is TGTGCCAGCAGCTTCTTAGCGGCGACAGGGACAGGGTACAATGAGCAGTTCTTC.